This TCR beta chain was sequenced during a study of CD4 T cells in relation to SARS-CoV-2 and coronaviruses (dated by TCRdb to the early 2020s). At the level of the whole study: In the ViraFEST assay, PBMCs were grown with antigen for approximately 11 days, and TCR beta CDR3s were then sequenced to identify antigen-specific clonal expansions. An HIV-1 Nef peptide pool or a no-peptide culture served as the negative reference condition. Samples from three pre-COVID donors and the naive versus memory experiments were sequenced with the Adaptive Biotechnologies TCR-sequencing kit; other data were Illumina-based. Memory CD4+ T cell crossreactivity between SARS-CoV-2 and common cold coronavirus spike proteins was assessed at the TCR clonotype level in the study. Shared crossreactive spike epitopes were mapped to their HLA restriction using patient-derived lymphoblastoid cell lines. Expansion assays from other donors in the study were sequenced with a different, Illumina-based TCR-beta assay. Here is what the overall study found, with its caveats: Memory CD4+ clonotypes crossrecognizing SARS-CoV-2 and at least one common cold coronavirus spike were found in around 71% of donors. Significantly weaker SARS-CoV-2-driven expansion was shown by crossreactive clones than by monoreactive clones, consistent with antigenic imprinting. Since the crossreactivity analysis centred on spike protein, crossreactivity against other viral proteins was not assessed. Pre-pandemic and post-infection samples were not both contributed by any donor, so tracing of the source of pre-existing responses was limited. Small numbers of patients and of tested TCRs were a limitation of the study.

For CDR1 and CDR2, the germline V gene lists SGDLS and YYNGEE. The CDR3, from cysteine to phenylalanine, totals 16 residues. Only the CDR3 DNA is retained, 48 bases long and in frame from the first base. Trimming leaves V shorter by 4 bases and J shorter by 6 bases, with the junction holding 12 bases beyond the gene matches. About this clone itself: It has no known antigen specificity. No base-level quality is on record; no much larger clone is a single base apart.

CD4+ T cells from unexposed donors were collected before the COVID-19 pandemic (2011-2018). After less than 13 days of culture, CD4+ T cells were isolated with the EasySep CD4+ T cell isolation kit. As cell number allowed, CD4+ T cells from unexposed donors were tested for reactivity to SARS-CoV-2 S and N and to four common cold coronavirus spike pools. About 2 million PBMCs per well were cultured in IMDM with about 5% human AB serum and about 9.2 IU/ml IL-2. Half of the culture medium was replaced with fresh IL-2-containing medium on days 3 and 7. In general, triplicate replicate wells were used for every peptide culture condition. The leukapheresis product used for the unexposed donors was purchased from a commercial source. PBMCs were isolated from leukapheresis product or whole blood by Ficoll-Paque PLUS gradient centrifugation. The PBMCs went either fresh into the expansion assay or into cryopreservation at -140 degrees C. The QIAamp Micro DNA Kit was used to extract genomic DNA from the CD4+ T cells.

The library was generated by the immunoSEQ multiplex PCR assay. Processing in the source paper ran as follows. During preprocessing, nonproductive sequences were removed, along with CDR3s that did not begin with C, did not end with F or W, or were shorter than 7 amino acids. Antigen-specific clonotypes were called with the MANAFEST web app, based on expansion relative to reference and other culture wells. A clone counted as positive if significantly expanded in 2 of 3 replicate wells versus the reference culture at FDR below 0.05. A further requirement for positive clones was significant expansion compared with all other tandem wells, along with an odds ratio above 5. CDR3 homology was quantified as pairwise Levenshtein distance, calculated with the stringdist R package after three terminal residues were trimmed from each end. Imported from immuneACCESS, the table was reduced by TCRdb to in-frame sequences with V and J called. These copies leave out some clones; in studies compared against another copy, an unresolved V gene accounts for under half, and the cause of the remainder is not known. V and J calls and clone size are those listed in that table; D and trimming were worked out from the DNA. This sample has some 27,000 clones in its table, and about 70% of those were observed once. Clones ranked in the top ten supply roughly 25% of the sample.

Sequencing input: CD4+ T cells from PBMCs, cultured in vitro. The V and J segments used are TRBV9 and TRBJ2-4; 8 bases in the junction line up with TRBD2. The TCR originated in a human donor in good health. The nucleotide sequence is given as TGTGCCAGCAGCCTATTCGGGGGGGAGCCGGGAAACATTCAGTACTTC. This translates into CASSLFGGEPGNIQYF. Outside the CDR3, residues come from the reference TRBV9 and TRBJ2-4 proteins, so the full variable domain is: DSGVTQTPKHLITATGQRVTLRCSPRSGDLSVYWYQQSLDQGLQFLIQYYNGEERAKGNILERFSAQQFPDLHSELNLSSLELGDSALYFCASSLFGGEPGNIQYFGAGTRLSVL.